Shown below are 15 T cell receptor beta chains from a single sample sequenced in a study of T cell repertoires in cytomegalovirus infection. Their specific antigens are unknown. From the reads, TCRdb called clonotypes with MiXCR, one entry per CDR3 protein. The table lists around 750,000 distinct CDR3 sequences, about 30% of them singletons, with around 11% in the top ten. The sequenced sample was cultured CD8+ T cells from PBMCs, obtained from culture after CMV antigen stimulation. These receptors were collected from a human donor in good health (CMV status not recorded). Some clones in this sample may be carry-over from other donors' samples.

Notes on this clonotype: At one end the junction does not follow the germline gene, possibly because of a read error. The rearrangement uses TRBV7-7 and TRBJ2-5; possible D gene TRBD1, 8 bases. Germline CDR1 SSHAT, CDR2 FNYEAQ (reference sequence). There are 15 residues in the CDR3. The CDR3 spells CASSLVGQGGETQYF. The CDR3 DNA sequence: TGTGCTAGCAGCTTAGTAGGACAGGGAGGGGAGACCCAGTACTTC.

There are many counts of this clonotype. CDR3 region: CASSPLLAGGPHLSYNEQFF. CDR3 bases: TGTGCCAGCAGCCCCTTACTAGCGGGGGGGCCCCATCTCTCCTACAATGAGCAGTTCTTC. The J gene is TRBJ2-1, the V gene TRBV7-8, with 13 bases matching TRBD2. Germline loops: CDR1 SGHVS, CDR2 FQNEAQ. This CDR3 is built from 20 residues. With V trimmed by 5 bases and J by 0 bases, 13 bases remained unmatched.

In this sample, this clonotype turned up a few times. The CDR3 nucleotides are TGTGCCAGCAGCATAGTGGGGGTGGGGAGGAACACTGAAGCTTTCTTT. Its protein is CASSIVGVGRNTEAFF. V is TRBV13 and J is TRBJ1-1, with D possibly matching TRBD1 (5 bases). Germline V gene data show CDR1 as PRHDT and CDR2 as FYEKMQ (reference sequence). The CDR3 is 16 residues long. V was trimmed by 5 bases and J by 1 base, leaving 17 bases between them.

This clonotype was counted a few times. J is TRBJ1-1 and V is TRBV10-2; no clear D. The CDR3 is made up of 12 amino acids. V was shortened by 5 bases and J by 2 bases, with 6 bases between the two germline ends. CDR1 is WSHSY and CDR2 is SAAADI in the germline V gene. The CDR3 DNA reads as TGCGCCAGCAGTAACAGTAACACTGAAGCTTTCTTT. Translation gives CASSNSNTEAFF.

The rearrangement joins TRBV27 to TRBJ2-2; D is uncertain. Germline V gives CDR1 MNHEY, CDR2 SMNVEV (reference sequence). V lost 4 bases to trimming and J lost 9 bases, with 9 bases between them. The CDR3 spans 12 residues. The CDR3: CASSSPQRELFF. CDR3 bases: TGTGCCAGCAGTTCCCCGCAGAGGGAGCTGTTTTTT.

The chain joins TRBV29-1 to TRBJ1-2; D is undetermined. This CDR3 comprises 12 residues. V dropped 1 base and J dropped 6 bases, with 9 bases sitting between them. Germline CDR1 reads SQVTM; CDR2 reads ANQGSEA. The CDR3 nucleotides read TGCAGCGTTGAAGGGCGGCATCATGGCTACACCTTC. It codes for CSVEGRHHGYTF.

This clonotype appeared many times. The chain couples TRBV7-6 to TRBJ2-3; tentative D call: TRBD1 (6 bases). With 6 bases removed from V and 1 base from J, the gap between germline ends came to 11 bases. There are 14 residues in the CDR3. The germline CDR1 and CDR2 sequences are SGHVS and FNYEAQ. The CDR3 region is CASRLQGGTDTQYF. The CDR3, as DNA: TGTGCCAGCAGATTACAGGGCGGCACAGATACGCAGTATTTT.

This chain uses TRBV29-1 with TRBJ1-1; D is ambiguous. CDR1 and CDR2 (germline): SQVTM, ANQGSEA. The CDR3 consists of 15 residues. V dropped 1 base and J dropped 0 bases, with 12 bases sitting between them. The CDR3 sequence is CSVEVGGSMNTEAFF. Here the CDR3 DNA reads TGCAGCGTTGAAGTCGGTGGCAGTATGAACACTGAAGCTTTCTTT.

This clonotype was recorded many times. The chain uses TRBV7-2 and TRBJ2-2; no reliable D call. V was cut by 3 bases and J by 2 bases, with 1 base left in between. This CDR3 contains 12 residues. CDR1 is SGHTA, CDR2 FQGNSA, per germline. DNA of the CDR3: TGTGCCAGCAGCTTTAACACCGGGGAGCTGTTTTTT. Protein sequence: CASSFNTGELFF. Variable domain in full (rest from reference TRBV7-2 and TRBJ2-2): GAGVSQSPSNKVTEKGKDVELRCDPISGHTALYWYRQSLGQGLEFLIYFQGNSAPDKSGLPSDRFSAERTGGSVSTLTIQRTQQEDSAVYLCASSFNTGELFFGEGSRLTVL.

V gene TRBV6-5 combines with J gene TRBJ1-5; D remains unclear. The germline V and J ends were trimmed by 2 bases and 3 bases, with 8 bases remaining between them. The CDR3 is 14 amino acids. The germline CDR1 and CDR2 sequences are MNHEY and SVGAGI. The CDR3 loop is CASSYVSYNQPQHF. The CDR3 region has the DNA TGTGCCAGCAGTTACGTGAGCTACAATCAGCCCCAGCATTTT.

The chain has TRBV7-4 and TRBJ2-3, with 8 bases that match TRBD1. This CDR3 contains 15 residues. CDR1 is SGHVT and CDR2 is SQSDAQ in the germline V gene. V lost 9 bases and J lost 0; bases outside the gene matches: 8. The CDR3 DNA follows: TGTGCCAGAAGCATTAGACAGGGGAGCACAGATACGCAGTATTTT. Translated: CARSIRQGSTDTQYF.

This clonotype was picked up many times. The chain joins TRBV7-2 to TRBJ1-1; D may be TRBD1 (6 bases). The CDR3 sequence is 12 residues long. CDR1 and CDR2 from the germline V gene are SGHTA and FQGNSA. The V gene lost 3 bases and the J gene lost 7 bases, with 9 bases spanning the gap. The CDR3 DNA is TGTGCCAGCAGCTTCGGGACAAGTGAAGCTTTCTTT. Its protein product is CASSFGTSEAFF.

This rearrangement joins TRBV6-5 to TRBJ2-7; 14 nucleotides line up with TRBD2. V lost 4 bases, J lost 6 bases, and 11 bases stayed unmatched. Germline V gene lookup returns CDR1 MNHEY and CDR2 SVGAGI. This CDR3 region has 17 residues. As DNA, the CDR3 is TGTGCCAGCAGTTCTGGGACTAGCGGGGGTATATCGGTCGAGCAGTACTTC. Its protein is CASSSGTSGGISVEQYF.

The chain combines TRBV5-1 with TRBJ2-1; possibly TRBD1 for D (5 bases). The CDR3 spans 17 residues. V was pared by 2 bases and J by 6 bases, with 21 bases between. In germline, CDR1 is SGHRS, CDR2 YFSETQ. The CDR3 spells CASSLRSKGQIGNEQFF. CDR3 bases: TGCGCCAGCAGCTTAAGGTCCAAGGGGCAGATAGGCAATGAGCAGTTCTTC.

To note about this clonotype: One junction end does not reproduce the germline sequence, and a read error may be involved. The gene calls are TRBV7-4 and TRBJ2-7; possibly TRBD1 for D (6 bases). Germline V lookup: CDR1 SGHVT, CDR2 SQSDAQ. The CDR3 has 11 amino acids. CDR3 DNA: TGTGCCAGCAGCTTAGGGACAGATCGAGACTTC. Its translation is CASSLGTDRDF.